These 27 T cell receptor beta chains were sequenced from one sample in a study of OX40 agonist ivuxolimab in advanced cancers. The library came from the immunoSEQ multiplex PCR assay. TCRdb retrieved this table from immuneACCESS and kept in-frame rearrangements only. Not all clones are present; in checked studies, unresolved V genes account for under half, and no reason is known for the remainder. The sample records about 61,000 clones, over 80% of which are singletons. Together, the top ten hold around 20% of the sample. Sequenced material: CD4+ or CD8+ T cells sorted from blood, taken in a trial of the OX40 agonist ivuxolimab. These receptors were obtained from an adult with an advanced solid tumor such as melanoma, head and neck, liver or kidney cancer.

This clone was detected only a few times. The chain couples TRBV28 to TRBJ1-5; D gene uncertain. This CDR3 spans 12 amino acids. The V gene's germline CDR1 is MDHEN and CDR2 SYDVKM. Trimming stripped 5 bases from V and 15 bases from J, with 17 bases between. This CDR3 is CASSQTARGGHF. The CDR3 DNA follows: TGTGCCAGCAGTCAAACAGCGCGGGGAGGGCATTTT.

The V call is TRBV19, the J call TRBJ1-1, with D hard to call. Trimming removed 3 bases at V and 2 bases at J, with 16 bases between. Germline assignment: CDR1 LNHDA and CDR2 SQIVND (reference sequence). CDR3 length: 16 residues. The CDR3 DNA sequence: TGTGCCAGTAGTATCAGGTCAGGCGGCCTCAACACTGAAGCTTTCTTT. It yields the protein CASSIRSGGLNTEAFF.

The CDR3 nucleotides are TGTGCCAGCAGCATGAGCACAGATACGCAGTATTTT. Residues: CASSMSTDTQYF. The J gene is TRBJ2-3, the V gene TRBV5-6; D gene uncertain. The CDR3 has 12 residues. CDR1 and CDR2 from the germline V gene are SGHDT and YYEEEE. V gave up 4 bases and J gave up 0 bases, with 3 bases separating them.

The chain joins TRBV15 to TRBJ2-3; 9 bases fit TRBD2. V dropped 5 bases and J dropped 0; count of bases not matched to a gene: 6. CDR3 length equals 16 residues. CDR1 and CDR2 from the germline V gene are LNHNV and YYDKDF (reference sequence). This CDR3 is CATSLSGGPSTDTQYF. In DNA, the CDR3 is TGTGCCACCAGCTTAAGCGGGGGGCCTAGCACAGATACGCAGTATTTT. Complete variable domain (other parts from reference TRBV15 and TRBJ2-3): DAMVIQNPRYQVTQFGKPVTLSCSQTLNHNVMYWYQQKSSQAPKLLFHYYDKDFNNEADTPDNFQSRRPNTSFCFLDIRSPGLGDTAMYLCATSLSGGPSTDTQYFGPGTRLTVL.

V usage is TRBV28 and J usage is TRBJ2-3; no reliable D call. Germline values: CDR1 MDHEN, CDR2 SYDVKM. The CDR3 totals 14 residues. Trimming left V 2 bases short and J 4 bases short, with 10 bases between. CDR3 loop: CASSLVIGPDTQYF. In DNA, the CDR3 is TGTGCCAGCAGTTTAGTGATAGGTCCAGATACGCAGTATTTT.

Here the CDR3 reads CASSLFVLNTEAFF. As DNA, the CDR3 is TGTGCCAGCAGTTTATTCGTCCTGAACACTGAAGCTTTCTTT. V is TRBV28 and J is TRBJ1-1, with D hard to call. Trimming took off 1 base at V and 0 bases at J, with 6 bases between the two ends. The length of the CDR3 is 14 residues. The germline V gene encodes CDR1 MDHEN and CDR2 SYDVKM.

CDR3 protein: CASSPRDAYEQYF. The CDR3 DNA is TGTGCCAGCAGCCCGCGGGATGCCTACGAGCAGTACTTC. This chain links TRBV28 with TRBJ2-7; possible D gene TRBD2, 6 bases. The V end was cut by 6 bases, the J end by 2 bases, with 11 bases between. The V gene's germline CDR1 is MDHEN and CDR2 SYDVKM. The CDR3 covers 13 residues.

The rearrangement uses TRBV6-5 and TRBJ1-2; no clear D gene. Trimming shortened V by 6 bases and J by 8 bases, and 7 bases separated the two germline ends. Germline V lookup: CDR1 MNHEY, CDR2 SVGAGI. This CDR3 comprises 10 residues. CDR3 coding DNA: TGTGCCAGCAGGGACGGCGGCTACACCTTC. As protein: CASRDGGYTF.

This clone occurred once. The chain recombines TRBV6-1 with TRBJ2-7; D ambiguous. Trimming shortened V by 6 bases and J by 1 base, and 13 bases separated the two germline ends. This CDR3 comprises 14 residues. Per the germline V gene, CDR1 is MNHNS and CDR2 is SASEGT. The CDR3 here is CASSFVVGSYEQYV. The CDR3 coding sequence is TGTGCCAGCAGCTTTGTAGTAGGTTCCTACGAGCAGTACGTC.

The DNA for the CDR3 is TGTGCCACCAGCAGCCTCGGGGAGGGAGTTAATGAAAAACTGTTTTTT. Residues: CATSSLGEGVNEKLFF. V is TRBV15 and J is TRBJ1-4; D gene ambiguous. Germline loops: CDR1 LNHNV, CDR2 YYDKDF (reference sequence). V lost 3 bases, J lost 4 bases, and 15 bases lay in between. The length of the CDR3 is 16 residues.

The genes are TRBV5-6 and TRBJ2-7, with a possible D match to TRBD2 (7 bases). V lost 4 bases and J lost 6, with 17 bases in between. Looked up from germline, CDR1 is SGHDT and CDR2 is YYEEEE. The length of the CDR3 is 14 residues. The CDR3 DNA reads TGTGCCAGCAGCCAAGAGGGGGGGGCGGTCGAGCAGTACGTC. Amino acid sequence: CASSQEGGAVEQYV.

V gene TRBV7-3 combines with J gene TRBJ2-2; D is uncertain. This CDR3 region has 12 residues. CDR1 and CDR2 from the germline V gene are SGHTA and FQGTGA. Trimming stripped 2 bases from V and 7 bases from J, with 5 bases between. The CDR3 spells CASSLLNGELFF. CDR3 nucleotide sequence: TGTGCCAGCAGCTTATTAAACGGGGAGCTGTTTTTT. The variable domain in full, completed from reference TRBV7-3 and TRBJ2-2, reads GAGVSQTPSNKVTEKGKYVELRCDPISGHTALYWYRQSLGQGPEFLIYFQGTGAADDSGLPNDRFFAVRPEGSVSTLKIQRTERGDSAVYLCASSLLNGELFFGEGSRLTVL.

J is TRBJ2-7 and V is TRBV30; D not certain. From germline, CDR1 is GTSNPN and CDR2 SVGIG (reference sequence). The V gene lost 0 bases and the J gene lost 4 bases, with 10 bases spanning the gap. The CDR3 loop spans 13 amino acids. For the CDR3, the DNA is TGTGCCTGGAGTGTAAGTTTGTTGTACGAGCAGTACTTC. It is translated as CAWSVSLLYEQYF.

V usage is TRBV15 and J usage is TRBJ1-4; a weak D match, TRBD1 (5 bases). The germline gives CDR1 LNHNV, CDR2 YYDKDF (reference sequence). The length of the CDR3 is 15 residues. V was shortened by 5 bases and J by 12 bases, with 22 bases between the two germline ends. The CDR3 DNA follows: TGTGCCACCAGCGCCCCCGACGGGGGGTATGGGGAACTGTTTTTT. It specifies CATSAPDGGYGELFF.

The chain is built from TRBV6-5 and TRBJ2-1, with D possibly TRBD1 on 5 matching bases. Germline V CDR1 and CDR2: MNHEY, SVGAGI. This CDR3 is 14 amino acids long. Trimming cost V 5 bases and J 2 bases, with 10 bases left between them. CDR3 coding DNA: TGTGCCAGCAGTGAAGGGGTCCCCTACAATGAGCAGTTCTTC. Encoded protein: CASSEGVPYNEQFF.

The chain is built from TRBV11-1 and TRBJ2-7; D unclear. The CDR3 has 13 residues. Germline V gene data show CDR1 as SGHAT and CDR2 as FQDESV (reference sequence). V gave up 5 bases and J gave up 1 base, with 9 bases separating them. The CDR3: CASSAQHSYEQYV. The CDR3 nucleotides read TGTGCCAGCAGCGCACAACATTCCTACGAGCAGTACGTC.

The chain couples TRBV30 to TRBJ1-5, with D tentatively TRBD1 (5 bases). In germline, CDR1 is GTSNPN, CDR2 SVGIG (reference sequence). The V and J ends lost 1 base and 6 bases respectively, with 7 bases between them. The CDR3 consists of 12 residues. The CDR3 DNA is TGTGCCTGGAGTGGGCAGGGTCAGCCCCAGCATTTT. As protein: CAWSGQGQPQHF.

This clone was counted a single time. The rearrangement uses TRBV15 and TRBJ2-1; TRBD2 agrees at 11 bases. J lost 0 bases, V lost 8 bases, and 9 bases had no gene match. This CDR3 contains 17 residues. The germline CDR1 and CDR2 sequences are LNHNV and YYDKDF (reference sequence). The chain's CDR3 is CATSGTSGSSSYNEQFF. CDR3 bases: TGTGCCACCTCCGGGACTAGCGGAAGTAGCTCCTACAATGAGCAGTTCTTC. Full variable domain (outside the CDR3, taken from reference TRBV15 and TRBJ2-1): DAMVIQNPRYQVTQFGKPVTLSCSQTLNHNVMYWYQQKSSQAPKLLFHYYDKDFNNEADTPDNFQSRRPNTSFCFLDIRSPGLGDTAMYLCATSGTSGSSSYNEQFFGPGTRLTVL.

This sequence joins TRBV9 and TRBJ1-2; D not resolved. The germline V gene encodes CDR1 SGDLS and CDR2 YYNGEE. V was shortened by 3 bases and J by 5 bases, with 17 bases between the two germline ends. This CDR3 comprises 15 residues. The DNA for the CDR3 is TGTGCCAGCAGCGATGGAGTGACAAATGGATATGGCTACACCTTC. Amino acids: CASSDGVTNGYGYTF.

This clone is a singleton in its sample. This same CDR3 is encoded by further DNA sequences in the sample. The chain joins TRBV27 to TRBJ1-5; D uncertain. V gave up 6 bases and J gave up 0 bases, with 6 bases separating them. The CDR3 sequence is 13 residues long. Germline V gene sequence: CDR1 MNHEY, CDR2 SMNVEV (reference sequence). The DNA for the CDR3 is TGTGCCAGCAGCCCTTATAGCAATCAGCCCCAGCATTTT. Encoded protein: CASSPYSNQPQHF.

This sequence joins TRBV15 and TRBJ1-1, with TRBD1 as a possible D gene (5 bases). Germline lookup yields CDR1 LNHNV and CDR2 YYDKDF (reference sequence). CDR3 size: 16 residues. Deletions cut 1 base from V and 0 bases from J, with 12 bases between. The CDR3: CATSRALGTMNTEAFF. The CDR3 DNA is TGTGCCACCAGCAGAGCTCTAGGGACGATGAACACTGAAGCTTTCTTT.

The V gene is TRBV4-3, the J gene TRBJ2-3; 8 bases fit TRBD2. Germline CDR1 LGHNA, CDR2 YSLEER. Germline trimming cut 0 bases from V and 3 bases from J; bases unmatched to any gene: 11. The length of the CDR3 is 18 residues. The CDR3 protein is CASSQDTGRAWGTDTQYF. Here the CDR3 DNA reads TGCGCCAGCAGCCAAGATACCGGGAGGGCCTGGGGGACAGATACGCAGTATTTT.

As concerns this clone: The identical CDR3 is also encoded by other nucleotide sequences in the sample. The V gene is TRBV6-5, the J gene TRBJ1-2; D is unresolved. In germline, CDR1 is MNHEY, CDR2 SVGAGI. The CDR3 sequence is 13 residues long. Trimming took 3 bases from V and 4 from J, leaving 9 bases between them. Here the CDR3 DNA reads TGTGCCAGCAGTTATTCCGGGAGCTATGGCTACACCTTC. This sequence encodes CASSYSGSYGYTF.

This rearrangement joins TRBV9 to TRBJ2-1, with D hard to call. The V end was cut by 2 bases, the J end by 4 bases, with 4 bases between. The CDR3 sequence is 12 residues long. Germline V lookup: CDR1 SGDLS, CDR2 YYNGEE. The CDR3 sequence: CASSVAYNEQFF. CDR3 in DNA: TGTGCCAGCAGCGTCGCGTACAATGAGCAGTTCTTC. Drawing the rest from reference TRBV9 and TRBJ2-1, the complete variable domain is DSGVTQTPKHLITATGQRVTLRCSPRSGDLSVYWYQQSLDQGLQFLIQYYNGEERAKGNILERFSAQQFPDLHSELNLSSLELGDSALYFCASSVAYNEQFFGPGTRLTVL.

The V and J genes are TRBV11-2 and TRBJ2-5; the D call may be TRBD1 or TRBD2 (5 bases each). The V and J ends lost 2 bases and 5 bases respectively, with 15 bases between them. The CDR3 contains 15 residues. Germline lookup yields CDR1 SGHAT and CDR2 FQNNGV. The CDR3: CASSLWDQAEETQYF. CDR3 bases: TGTGCCAGCAGCTTATGGGACCAGGCGGAGGAGACCCAGTACTTC.

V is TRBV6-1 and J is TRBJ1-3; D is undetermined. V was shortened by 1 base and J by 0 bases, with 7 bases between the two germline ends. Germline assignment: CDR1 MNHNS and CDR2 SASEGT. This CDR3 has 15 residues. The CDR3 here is CASSEGIYSGNTIYF. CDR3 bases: TGTGCCAGCAGTGAAGGGATTTACTCTGGAAACACCATATATTTT.

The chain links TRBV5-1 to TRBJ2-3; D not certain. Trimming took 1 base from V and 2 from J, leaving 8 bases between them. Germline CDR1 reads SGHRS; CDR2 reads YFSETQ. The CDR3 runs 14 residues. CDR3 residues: CASSLLPTTDTQYF. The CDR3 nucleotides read TGCGCCAGCAGCTTGTTGCCAACCACAGATACGCAGTATTTT.